These 11 T cell receptor beta chains originate from one sample sequenced in a study of regulatory and conventional T cells in RAG deficiency. The method was immunoSEQ multiplex PCR; TCRdb's version includes in-frame clones alone and lacks a portion of them. The profile shows under 30,000 clones, 75% to 95% of them singletons. Regulatory T cells were sorted from blood as CD4+ CD25-high CD127-low cells. This sample also appeared in a second study, on regulatory T cells. That study reports: The primer mix had 52 TRBV and 13 TRBJ primers.

Sequenced sample: Tregs sorted from blood. The receptor source for this set is a human donor in good health.

The gene calls are TRBV4-2 and TRBJ1-3; no clear D gene. The CDR3 sequence is 14 residues long. V was trimmed by 6 bases and J by 0 bases, leaving 9 bases between them. Germline assignment: CDR1 LGHNA and CDR2 YNFKEQ. DNA for the CDR3: TGTGCCAGCAGTCAGGATGCCTCTGGAAACACCATATATTTT. Its translation is CASSQDASGNTIYF.

This clone is classed as medium-sized. The gene calls are TRBV19 and TRBJ1-5; weak D call: TRBD1 (6 bases). V lost 3 bases and J lost 2, with 17 bases in between. This CDR3 region has 17 residues. Germline loops: CDR1 LNHDA, CDR2 SQIVND (reference sequence). CDR3 loop: CASSIEGGARGNQPQHF. In nucleotides, the CDR3 is TGTGCCAGTAGTATCGAAGGGGGGGCGCGGGGCAATCAGCCCCAGCATTTT. Combining the CDR3 with reference TRBV19 and TRBJ1-5 gives the whole variable domain DGGITQSPKYLFRKEGQNVTLSCEQNLNHDAMYWYRQDPGQGLRLIYYSQIVNDFQKGDIAEGYSVSREKKESFPLTVTSAQKNPTAFYLCASSIEGGARGNQPQHFGDGTRLSIL.

The V gene is TRBV5-1, the J gene TRBJ1-6, with a tentative D call TRBD1 (5 bases). The CDR3 runs 15 residues. Germline loops: CDR1 SGHRS, CDR2 YFSETQ. V was trimmed by 2 bases and J by 4 bases, leaving 10 bases between them. DNA of the CDR3: TGCGCCAGCAGCTTAGAAGGGGAATATAATTCACCCCTCCACTTT. Its protein is CASSLEGEYNSPLHF. Supplemented by reference TRBV5-1 and TRBJ1-6, the full variable domain reads KAGVTQTPRYLIKTRGQQVTLSCSPISGHRSVSWYQQTPGQGLQFLFEYFSETQRNKGNFPGRFSGRQFSNSRSEMNVSTLELGDSALYLCASSLEGEYNSPLHFGNGTRLTVT.

The chain recombines TRBV23-1 with TRBJ2-3; tentative D call: TRBD1 (5 bases). TRBV23-1 counts as an open reading frame of uncertain function. Trimming stripped 7 bases from V and 3 bases from J, with 14 bases between. The CDR3 consists of 14 residues. DNA for the CDR3: TGCGCCAGCAAACCAGGGTTTGGTACAGATACGCAGTATTTT. It codes for CASKPGFGTDTQYF.

In nucleotides, the CDR3 is TGTGCCAGCAGTCCGCGGACTCTTGAAAAACTGTTTTTT. The encoded protein is CASSPRTLEKLFF. The chain couples TRBV6-1 to TRBJ1-4, with D hard to call. The V end was cut by 5 bases, the J end by 7 bases, with 11 bases between. Germline V gene data show CDR1 as MNHNS and CDR2 as SASEGT. This CDR3 has 13 residues.

The genes are TRBV5-1 and TRBJ2-5, with 8 nucleotides matching TRBD2. The junction had 8 bases not matched to a gene; V was cut back by 1 base and J by 0 bases. The CDR3 runs to 17 residues. Germline CDR1 is SGHRS and CDR2 is YFSETQ. CDR3 sequence reads: CASSLNRSGVNQETQYF. The CDR3 bases are TGCGCCAGCAGCTTGAACCGTAGCGGGGTGAACCAAGAGACCCAGTACTTC.

The rearrangement links TRBV28 to TRBJ1-2, with D unclear. The V gene lost 2 bases and the J gene lost 4 bases, with 14 bases spanning the gap. CDR3 size: 15 residues. Germline lookup yields CDR1 MDHEN and CDR2 SYDVKM. The CDR3: CASSLLRQPFYGYTF. The CDR3 coding sequence is TGTGCCAGCAGTTTACTGCGGCAGCCCTTCTATGGCTACACCTTC.

V usage is TRBV18 and J usage is TRBJ2-5; D remains unclear. Germline loops: CDR1 KGHSH, CDR2 LQKENI. This CDR3 comprises 14 residues. Trimming pared 1 base from V and 5 bases from J, leaving 11 bases between. CDR3 sequence (DNA): TGTGCCAGCTCACCACATAAGGGCAGGGAGACCCAGTACTTC. It codes for CASSPHKGRETQYF.

The J gene is TRBJ2-1, the V gene TRBV6-5; 7 bases line up with TRBD2. Trimming at V came to 1 base and at J to 3 bases, leaving 6 bases not matched to a gene. CDR1 is MNHEY and CDR2 is SVGAGI in the germline V gene. This CDR3 region has 16 residues. The CDR3 protein is CASSYWGGALYNEQFF. As DNA, the CDR3 is TGTGCCAGCAGTTACTGGGGAGGGGCCCTCTACAATGAGCAGTTCTTC.

The chain recombines TRBV6-5 with TRBJ1-1; D unresolved. V was trimmed by 5 bases and J by 0 bases, leaving 10 bases between them. The CDR3 contains 14 residues. Germline assignment: CDR1 MNHEY and CDR2 SVGAGI. CDR3 sequence reads: CASSPMRMNTEAFF. The CDR3 coding sequence is TGTGCCAGCAGTCCTATGAGAATGAACACTGAAGCTTTCTTT.

V gene TRBV6-1 combines with J gene TRBJ2-3, with 10 bases matching TRBD2. Germline CDR1 and CDR2: MNHNS and SASEGT. The J segment lost 6 bases and the V segment lost 6 bases, leaving 9 bases of the junction unmatched. The CDR3 runs 15 residues. CDR3 bases: TGTGCCAGCAGACTACCGGGACTAGCGTCGGATACGCAGTATTTT. Amino acid sequence: CASRLPGLASDTQYF.